This T cell receptor beta chain was retrieved from a study of cytomegalovirus exposure and HLA in healthy donors (dated by TCRdb to about 2017). Regarding the study in general: In an earlier analysis of around 540 of the donors, under 300 Gb of sequence data and some 120 million unique TCR beta sequences from about 190 million T cells were reported. To predict cytomegalovirus infection status, the study combined high-throughput TCR immunosequencing, statistical association of individual TCRs with disease status, and machine learning. The number of typed donors differed by locus: roughly 620-640 for A, B, C, DRB1 and DQB1; 500 to 550 for DQA1; 606 for DPA1; and 400 to 480 for DPB1. Roughly 5 DR-DQ haplotypes were handled as single units for association and clustering, since linkage in the cohort was strong. Every repertoire in the discovery cohort had been generated on one and the same sequencing platform. On average, roughly 250,000 unique TCR beta nucleotide sequences were sequenced per donor among a few hundred genotyped donors of the cohort, with about 19% of those sequences being non-productive. The study used immunosequencing to profile the T cell repertoires of under 700 subjects and linked those repertoires to cytomegalovirus serostatus. The study aimed to test whether cataloging public T cell receptors could reveal signatures of past pathogen exposure. HLA typing included class I and class II loci at four-digit resolution. In addition to the first cohort of 666 subjects, a separate validation cohort of 130 or so different subjects was used. To study patterns of TCR occurrence, a later analysis re-analyzed previously published TCR beta repertoires from around 700 donors and added high-resolution HLA genotyping. An earlier analysis of approximately 630 of the donors applied high-throughput TCR beta sequencing to assess whether each TCR beta V gene segment acted as functional or pseudogenic. Donor age, sex, ethnicity and CMV serostatus were collected together with the repertoire data. A later genetic analysis took genome-wide SNP genotypes for about three fifths of the 666 donors and used that subset as a discovery cohort. Among the roughly 390 genotyped donors, 81% belonged to the genetic ancestry cluster associated with self-reported Caucasian donors. Approximately 300 gigabases of sequencing data and around 80 million unique TCR sequences made up an early release that covered approximately 650 HLA-typed donors. The later analysis used no new phenotypic data to find candidate immune exposures, relying instead on TCR beta sequences and their occurrence across donors.

This clone was seen a handful of times. Its cognate antigen has yet to be identified. No base quality values were provided; no much bigger clone lies one nucleotide off. The protocol used for the library was the immunoSEQ multiplex PCR assay. The multiplex PCR relied on a mix of 60 forward primers for TCR Vbeta segments and 13 reverse primers for TCR Jbeta segments. The CDR3 region of rearranged TCR beta genes was amplified from genomic DNA by a multiplex PCR assay. On the Illumina HiSeq System, the amplified TCR beta libraries were sequenced as 87-base-pair reads. Turning to the authors' computational methods: Across the roughly 670 repertoires, a later analysis counted some 81 million unique TCR beta chains, approximately 12 million of which were shared by at least two donors. To remove PCR and sequencing errors, raw reads were error-corrected and collapsed into unique sequences using a nearest-neighbor algorithm that merged closely related sequences. To assign V, D and J gene segments, CDR3 sequences were aligned to IMGT reference sequences. For a sequence to be retained, a match of at least six nucleotides to both a V gene segment and a J gene segment was required. Rearrangements were called productive when the CDR3 lacked stop codons and stayed in frame with V and J; all others were non-productive. CDR3 was defined by IMGT convention, running from the second conserved V-encoded cysteine to the conserved J-encoded phenylalanine. The earlier analysis of some 550 of the donors excluded any sequence lacking an unambiguous match to a single V gene segment. An earlier analysis of fewer than 750 of the donors classified V segments as functional when productive rearrangements were above 56.7% and as segregating when the standard deviation between donors was above 5%. A statistical classification framework was developed to diagnose cytomegalovirus status using the catalog of TCR beta chain sequences. In a later analysis, V and J genes were assigned by comparing TCR nucleotide sequences against IMGT/GENE-DB human TR gene sequences. In a later analysis, CDR3 sequences and most-parsimonious VDJ recombination scenarios were assigned using the TCRdist pipeline. In a later analysis, every TCR beta chain was defined by the combination of its CDR3 amino acid sequence and its V-gene family, and reads without a unique V-gene family were dropped. In a later analysis, 500 to 650 highly shared, low-generation-probability nucleotide sequences were removed to address suspected cross-contamination and a sequencing artifact. For each public chain, a later analysis derived a clonal expansion index from normalized ranks of inferred template counts within each repertoire. In a later analysis, generation probabilities were computed with a VDJ recombination model fitted to out-of-frame rearrangements, and the resulting probabilities were checked against IGoR. Hypergeometric tests were used in a later analysis to score TCR-TCR, TCR-HLA and TCR-CMV co-occurrence, with a repertoire-size bias correction applied to the TCR pairs. To estimate false discovery rates, a later analysis permuted the HLA or CMV assignments 20 times. In a later analysis, co-occurring TCRs were grouped using DBSCAN, with TCRdist sequence similarity added in when clustering inside HLA-allele-positive subsets. For co-occurrence clustering, repertoires with fewer than 30,000 or more than 120,000 public chains were excluded, along with roughly 5 repertoires with anomalous nucleotide sharing. TCRdb re-hosts the immuneACCESS table, in-frame sequences only. Its copies lack some clones; in the studies checked, an unresolved V gene accounts for under half of them, and the cause for the rest is not known. The D gene and trimming were derived from the DNA, and the V and J assignments and clone size from that table. Across this sample there are around 120,000 clones, with more than 60% seen only once. The ten largest clones capture roughly 2.5% of the sample.

The cohort comprised hundreds of healthy bone marrow donors. At the time of sampling, every cohort member was nominally healthy, though immune exposures that went unrecorded were likely present. The donor was CMV seropositive and belonged to the group of 250 to 300 seropositive cohort members. Every donor gave a peripheral blood sample, and the peripheral blood mononuclear cells from that sample were used for TCR beta sequencing. The Qiagen DNeasy Blood Extraction Kit was used to extract genomic DNA from the blood cell samples. Measured from the cysteine to the phenylalanine, the CDR3 is 14 residues long. CDR3 DNA only is kept here, 42 bases in frame from base 1. The germline V gene (reference sequence) yields SEHNR for CDR1 and FQNEAQ for CDR2. What the work shows at the level of the full study, not this receptor alone: Most CMV-associated TCR beta chains appeared to be HLA-restricted in a later analysis, and the HLA associations seemed to be driven largely by CMV exposure. Most TCR sequences were observed very rarely across donors, whereas some public TCRs were present in many individuals. In a later analysis, TCR association rates were found to vary across HLA loci, with the most associated TCRs seen for DRB1 alleles and the fewest for HLA-C alleles. According to a later genetic analysis, donors in an Asian-associated ancestry cluster had fewer N-insertions in productive TCRs than the approximately 700-donor mean. HLA typing was unavailable for some donors at each locus, so association tests used only the typed subset. The authors suggested that the approach could potentially be extended to other disease states and immunological phenotypes. A later analysis associated 15,000 or so TCR beta sequences with specific HLA alleles at a false discovery rate of 0.05. Linkage disequilibrium might explain the correlated functional status among segregating V segments, but an unknown experimental factor could not be ruled out. A further reported finding was that TCR beta sequences accurately predicted the HLA-A and HLA-B alleles for most subjects in the first cohort. Some IMGT-functional V segments, including TRBV6-2 and TRBV6-3, could not be told apart with the 87-base-pair reads, so those segments were excluded. Strong co-occurrence of HLA alleles, especially DR and DQ, made assigning TCR associations to individual alleles difficult. For the cohort, immune exposure information was limited to CMV serostatus. The presence/absence analyses assumed that sequencing depth was roughly uniform across donors, and that assumption may not be true. The cohort was sequenced for TCR beta chains only, and without alpha or paired-chain data the features that could be detected were limited. The classifier was reported to diagnose cytomegalovirus status with high specificity and sensitivity in both the original and validation cohorts. In vitro tests confirmed that a few of the cytomegalovirus-associated TCR beta chains recognize cytomegalovirus antigens. In an earlier analysis of about 600 of the donors, most TCR beta V segments appeared in productive rearrangements about 87% or about 30% of the time, broadly matching IMGT annotations. Several of the top co-occurrence clusters appeared to be linked to parvovirus B19, influenza, CMV and Epstein-Barr virus, according to a later analysis. Because counts were too low, around 17 rarely observed V segments, including chromosome 9 orphons, were left out of the earlier analysis of approximately 500 of the donors. The study listed approximately 150 TCR beta chains as associated with cytomegalovirus. A cluster of highly shared sequence variants was judged likely to be a technical artifact of the sequencing pipeline. In a later analysis, HLA-associated TCR beta chains were found to be more clonally expanded and to have lower generation probabilities than equally common non-associated chains. A later genetic analysis associated a missense DCLRE1C variant with V-gene and J-gene trimming of TCR beta chains, and an independent cohort replicated the association.

The sample taken for sequencing was PBMCs. The chain was built from TRBV7-9 and TRBJ2-5; TRBD2 might be the D gene, on 6 matching bases. The tail of the sequence fits TRBJ2-7 better, so the J call may be wrong. This TCR was sampled from a woman in her forties in good health and CMV-seropositive. Here the CDR3 is given as CASSLSLASHEQYF. The DNA reads TGTGCCAGCAGCTTAAGCCTAGCGTCCCACGAGCAGTACTTC.